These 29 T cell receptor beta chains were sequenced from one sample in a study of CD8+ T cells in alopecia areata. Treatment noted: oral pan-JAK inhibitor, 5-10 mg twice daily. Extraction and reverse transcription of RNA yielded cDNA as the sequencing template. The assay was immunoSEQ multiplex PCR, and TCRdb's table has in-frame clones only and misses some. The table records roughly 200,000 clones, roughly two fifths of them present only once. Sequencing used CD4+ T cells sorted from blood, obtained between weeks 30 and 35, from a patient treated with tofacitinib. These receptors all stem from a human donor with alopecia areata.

CDR3 sequence: CASSPTPGSYGYTF. CDR3 nucleotide sequence: TGCGCCAGCAGCCCCACCCCAGGGAGCTATGGCTACACCTTC. The chain couples TRBV5-1 to TRBJ1-2; weak D call: TRBD1 (5 bases). The germline CDR1 and CDR2 sequences are SGHRS and YFSETQ. V was clipped by 4 bases and J by 4 bases, with 14 bases between them. The CDR3 runs 14 residues.

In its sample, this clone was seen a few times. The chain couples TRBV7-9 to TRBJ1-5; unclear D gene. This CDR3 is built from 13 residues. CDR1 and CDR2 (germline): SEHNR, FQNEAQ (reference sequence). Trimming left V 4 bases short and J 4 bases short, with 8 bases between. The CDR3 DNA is TGTGCCAGCAGCTCGGGTATGAATCAGCCCCAGCATTTT. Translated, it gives CASSSGMNQPQHF. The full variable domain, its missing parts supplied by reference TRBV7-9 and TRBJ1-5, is DTGVSQNPRHKITKRGQNVTFRCDPISEHNRLYWYRQTLGQGPEFLTYFQNEAQLEKSRLLSDRFSAERPKGSFSTLEIQRTEQGDSAMYLCASSSGMNQPQHFGDGTRLSIL.

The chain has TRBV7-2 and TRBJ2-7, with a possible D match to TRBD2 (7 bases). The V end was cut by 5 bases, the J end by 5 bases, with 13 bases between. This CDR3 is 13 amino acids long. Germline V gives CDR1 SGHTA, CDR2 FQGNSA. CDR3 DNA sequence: TGTGCCAGCAGCCCTCGGGGGGCTGACGAGCAGTACTTC. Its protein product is CASSPRGADEQYF.

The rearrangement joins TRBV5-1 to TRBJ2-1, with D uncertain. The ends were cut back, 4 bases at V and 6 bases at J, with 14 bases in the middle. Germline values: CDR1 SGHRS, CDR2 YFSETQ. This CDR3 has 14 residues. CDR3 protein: CASSLPTLGNEQFF. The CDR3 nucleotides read TGCGCCAGCAGCCTCCCTACCCTGGGCAATGAGCAGTTCTTC.

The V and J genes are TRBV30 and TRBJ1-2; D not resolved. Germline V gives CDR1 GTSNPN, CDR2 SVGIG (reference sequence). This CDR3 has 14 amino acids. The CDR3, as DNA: TGTGCTCGGACGTACGGCGGAGCTAACTATGGCTACACCTTC. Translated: CARTYGGANYGYTF.

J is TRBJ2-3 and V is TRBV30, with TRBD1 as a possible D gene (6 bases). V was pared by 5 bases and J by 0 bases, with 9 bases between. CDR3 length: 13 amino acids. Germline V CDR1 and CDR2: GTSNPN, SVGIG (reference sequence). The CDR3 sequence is CAWAGASTDTQYF. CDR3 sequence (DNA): TGTGCCTGGGCAGGGGCTAGCACAGATACGCAGTATTTT.

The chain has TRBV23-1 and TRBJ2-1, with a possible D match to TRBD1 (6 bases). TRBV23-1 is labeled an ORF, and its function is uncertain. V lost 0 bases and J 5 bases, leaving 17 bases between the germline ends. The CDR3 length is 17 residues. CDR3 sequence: CASSQSPQGRQNNEQFF. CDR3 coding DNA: TGCGCCAGCAGTCAATCGCCTCAGGGGCGACAGAACAATGAGCAGTTCTTC.

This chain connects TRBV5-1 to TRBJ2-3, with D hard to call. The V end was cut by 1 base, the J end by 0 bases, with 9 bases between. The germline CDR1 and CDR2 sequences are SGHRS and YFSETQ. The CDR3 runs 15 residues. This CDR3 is CASSLRLESTDTQYF. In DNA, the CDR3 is TGCGCCAGCAGCTTGAGGCTAGAAAGCACAGATACGCAGTATTTT.

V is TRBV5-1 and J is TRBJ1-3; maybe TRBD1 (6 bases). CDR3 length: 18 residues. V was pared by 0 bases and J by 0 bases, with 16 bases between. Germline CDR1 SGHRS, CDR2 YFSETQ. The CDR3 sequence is CASSLAPGTRGSGNTIYF. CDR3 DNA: TGCGCCAGCAGCTTGGCCCCCGGGACAAGGGGCTCTGGAAACACCATATATTTT.

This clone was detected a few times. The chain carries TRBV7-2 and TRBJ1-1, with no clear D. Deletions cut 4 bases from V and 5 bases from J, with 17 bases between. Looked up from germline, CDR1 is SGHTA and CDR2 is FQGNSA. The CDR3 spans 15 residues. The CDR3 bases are TGTGCCAGCAGCTCAAGCAACCTCGCGGTGACTGAAGCTTTCTTT. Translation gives CASSSSNLAVTEAFF.

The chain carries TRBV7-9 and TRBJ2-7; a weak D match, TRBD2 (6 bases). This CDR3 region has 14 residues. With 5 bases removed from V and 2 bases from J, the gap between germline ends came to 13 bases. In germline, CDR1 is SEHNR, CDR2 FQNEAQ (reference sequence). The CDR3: CASSPGEVAYEQYF. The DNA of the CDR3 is TGTGCCAGCAGCCCGGGAGAGGTTGCCTACGAGCAGTACTTC.

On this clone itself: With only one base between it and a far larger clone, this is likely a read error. CDR3 loop: CASSLSGTEAFF. DNA for the CDR3: TGTGCCAGCAGCTTATCGGGGACTGAAGCTTTCTTT. The chain links TRBV7-6 to TRBJ1-1; D uncertain. Per the germline V gene, CDR1 is SGHVS and CDR2 is FNYEAQ. V was trimmed by 2 bases and J by 5 bases, leaving 6 bases between them. The length of the CDR3 is 12 residues.

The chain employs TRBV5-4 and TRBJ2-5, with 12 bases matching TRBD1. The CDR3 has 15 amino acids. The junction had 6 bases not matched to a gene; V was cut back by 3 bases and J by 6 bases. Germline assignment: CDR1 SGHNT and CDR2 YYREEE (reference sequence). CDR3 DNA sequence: TGTGCCAGCAGCTACCGGGACAGGGGGCGGCAGACCCAGTACTTC. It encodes CASSYRDRGRQTQYF.

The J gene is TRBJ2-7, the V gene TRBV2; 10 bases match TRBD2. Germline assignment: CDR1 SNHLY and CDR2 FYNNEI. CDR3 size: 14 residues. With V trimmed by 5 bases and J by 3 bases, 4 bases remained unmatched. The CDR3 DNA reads TGTGCCAGCAGTTATATAGCGGGGGGCTACGAGCAGTACTTC. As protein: CASSYIAGGYEQYF. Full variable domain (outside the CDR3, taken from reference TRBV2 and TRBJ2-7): EPEVTQTPSHQVTQMGQEVILRCVPISNHLYFYWYRQILGQKVEFLVSFYNNEISEKSEIFDDQFSVERPDGSNFTLKIRSTKLEDSAMYFCASSYIAGGYEQYFGPGTRLTVT.

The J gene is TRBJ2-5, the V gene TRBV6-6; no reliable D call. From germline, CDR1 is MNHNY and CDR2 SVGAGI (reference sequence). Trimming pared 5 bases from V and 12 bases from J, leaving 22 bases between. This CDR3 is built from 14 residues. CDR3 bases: TGTGCCAGCAGTCCTGAAGTGAGCGCGGACGAGAAGTACTTC. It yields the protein CASSPEVSADEKYF.

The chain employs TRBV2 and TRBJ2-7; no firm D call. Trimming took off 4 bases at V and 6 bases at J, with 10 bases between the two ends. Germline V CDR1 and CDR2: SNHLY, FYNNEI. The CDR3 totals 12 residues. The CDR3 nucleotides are TGTGCCAGCAGTGTAGTAGGATCCGAGCAGTACTTC. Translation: CASSVVGSEQYF. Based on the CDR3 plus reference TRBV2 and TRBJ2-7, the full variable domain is EPEVTQTPSHQVTQMGQEVILRCVPISNHLYFYWYRQILGQKVEFLVSFYNNEISEKSEIFDDQFSVERPDGSNFTLKIRSTKLEDSAMYFCASSVVGSEQYFGPGTRLTVT.

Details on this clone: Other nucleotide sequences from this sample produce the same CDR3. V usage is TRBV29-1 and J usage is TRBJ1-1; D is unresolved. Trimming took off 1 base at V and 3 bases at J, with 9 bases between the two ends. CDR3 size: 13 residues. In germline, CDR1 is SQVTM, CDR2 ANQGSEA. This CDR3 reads CSVEGEGDTEAFF. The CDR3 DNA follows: TGCAGCGTTGAAGGGGAGGGAGACACTGAAGCTTTCTTT.

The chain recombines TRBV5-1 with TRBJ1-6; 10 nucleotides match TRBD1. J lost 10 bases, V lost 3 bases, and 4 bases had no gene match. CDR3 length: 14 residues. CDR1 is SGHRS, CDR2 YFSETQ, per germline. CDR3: CASSYGTGESPLHF. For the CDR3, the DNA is TGCGCCAGCAGCTACGGGACAGGGGAATCACCCCTCCACTTT.

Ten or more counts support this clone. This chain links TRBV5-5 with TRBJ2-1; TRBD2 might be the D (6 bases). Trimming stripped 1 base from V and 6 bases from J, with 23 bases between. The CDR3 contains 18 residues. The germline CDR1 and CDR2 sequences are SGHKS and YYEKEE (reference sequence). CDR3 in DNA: TGTGCCAGCAGCTTGAGCCCTCAAGGGGCGGGGTCCCTCAATGAGCAGTTCTTC. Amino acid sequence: CASSLSPQGAGSLNEQFF.

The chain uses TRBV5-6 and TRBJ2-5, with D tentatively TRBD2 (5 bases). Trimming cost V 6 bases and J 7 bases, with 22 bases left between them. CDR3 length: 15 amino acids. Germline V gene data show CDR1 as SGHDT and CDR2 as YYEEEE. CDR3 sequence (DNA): TGTGCCAGCAACCCGGGTATAGGGCTTGGAGGGACCCAGTACTTC. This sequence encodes CASNPGIGLGGTQYF.

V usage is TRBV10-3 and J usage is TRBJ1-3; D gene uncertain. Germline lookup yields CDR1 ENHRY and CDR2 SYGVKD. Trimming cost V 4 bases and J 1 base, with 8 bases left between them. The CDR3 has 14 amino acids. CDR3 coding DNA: TGTGCCATCAGTGCCGGGTTTTCTGGAAACACCATATATTTT. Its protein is CAISAGFSGNTIYF.

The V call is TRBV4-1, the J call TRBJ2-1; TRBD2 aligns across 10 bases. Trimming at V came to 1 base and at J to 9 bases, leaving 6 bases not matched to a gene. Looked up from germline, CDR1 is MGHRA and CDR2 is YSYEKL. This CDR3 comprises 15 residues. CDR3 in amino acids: CASSQGLAGGGEQFF. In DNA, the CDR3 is TGCGCCAGCAGCCAAGGACTAGCGGGTGGGGGTGAGCAGTTCTTC.

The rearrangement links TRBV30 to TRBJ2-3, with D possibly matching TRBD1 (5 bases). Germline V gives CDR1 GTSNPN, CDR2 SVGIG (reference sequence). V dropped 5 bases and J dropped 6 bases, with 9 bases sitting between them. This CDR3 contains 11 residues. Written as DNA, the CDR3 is TGTGCCTGGGGGGCGATGGATACGCAGTATTTT. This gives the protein CAWGAMDTQYF.

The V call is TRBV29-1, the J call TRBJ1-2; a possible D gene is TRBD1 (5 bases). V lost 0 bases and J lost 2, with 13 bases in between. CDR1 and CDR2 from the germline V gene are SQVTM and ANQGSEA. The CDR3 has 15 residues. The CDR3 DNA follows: TGCAGCGTTGAAGATCATCGGGGGATCAACTATGGCTACACCTTC. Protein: CSVEDHRGINYGYTF.

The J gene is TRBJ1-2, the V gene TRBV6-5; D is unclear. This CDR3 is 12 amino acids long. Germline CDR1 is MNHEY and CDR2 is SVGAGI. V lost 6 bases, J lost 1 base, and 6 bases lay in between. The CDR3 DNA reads TGTGCCAGCAGGCGAAGTAACTATGGCTACACCTTC. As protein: CASRRSNYGYTF.

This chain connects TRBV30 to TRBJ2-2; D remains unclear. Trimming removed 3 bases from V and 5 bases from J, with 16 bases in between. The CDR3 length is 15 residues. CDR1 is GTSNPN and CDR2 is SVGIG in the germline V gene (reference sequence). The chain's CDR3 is CAWSLWPVITGELFF. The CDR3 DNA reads TGTGCCTGGAGCTTGTGGCCAGTTATTACCGGGGAGCTGTTTTTT.

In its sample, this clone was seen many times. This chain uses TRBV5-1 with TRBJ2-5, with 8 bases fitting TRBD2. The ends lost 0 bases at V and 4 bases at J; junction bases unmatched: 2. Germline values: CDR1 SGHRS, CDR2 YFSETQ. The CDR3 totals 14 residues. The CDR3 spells CASSLVSGRETQYF. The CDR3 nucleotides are TGCGCCAGCAGCTTGGTGAGCGGGAGAGAGACCCAGTACTTC.

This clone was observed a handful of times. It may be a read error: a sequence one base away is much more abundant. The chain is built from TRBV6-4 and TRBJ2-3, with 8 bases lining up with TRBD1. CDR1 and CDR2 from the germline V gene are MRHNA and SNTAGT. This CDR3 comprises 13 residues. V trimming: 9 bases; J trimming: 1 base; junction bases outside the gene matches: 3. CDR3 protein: CASGQGGTDTQYF. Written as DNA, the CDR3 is TGTGCCAGTGGACAGGGCGGCACAGATACGCAGTATTTT.

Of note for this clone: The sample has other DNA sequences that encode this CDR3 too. The CDR3 region is CASSSTGAGTEAFF. In DNA form, the CDR3 reads TGCGCCAGCAGCTCTACAGGGGCGGGCACTGAAGCTTTCTTT. This chain links TRBV5-1 with TRBJ1-1; TRBD1 matches at 7 bases. The junction had 6 bases not matched to a gene; V was cut back by 3 bases and J by 4 bases. CDR1 is SGHRS and CDR2 is YFSETQ in the germline V gene. CDR3 size: 14 residues.